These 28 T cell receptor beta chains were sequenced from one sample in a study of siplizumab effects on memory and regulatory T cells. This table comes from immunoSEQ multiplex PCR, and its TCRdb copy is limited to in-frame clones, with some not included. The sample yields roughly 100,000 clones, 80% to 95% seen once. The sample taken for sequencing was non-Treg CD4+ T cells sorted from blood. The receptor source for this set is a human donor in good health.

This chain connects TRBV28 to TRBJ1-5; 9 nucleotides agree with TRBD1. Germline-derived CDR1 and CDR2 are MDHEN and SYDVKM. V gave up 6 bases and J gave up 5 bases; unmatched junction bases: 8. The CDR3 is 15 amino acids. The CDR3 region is CASRSYRDRDQPQHF. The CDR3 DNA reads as TGTGCCAGCAGGAGTTACCGGGACAGGGATCAGCCCCAGCATTTT.

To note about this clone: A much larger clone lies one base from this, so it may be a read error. CDR3 in amino acids: CVSSLWQTTEAFF. CDR3 sequence (DNA): TGTGTCAGCAGCTTATGGCAGACCACTGAAGCTTTCTTT. The chain recombines TRBV7-2 with TRBJ1-1; D is unclear. The length of the CDR3 is 13 residues. Germline assignment: CDR1 SGHTA and CDR2 FQGNSA.

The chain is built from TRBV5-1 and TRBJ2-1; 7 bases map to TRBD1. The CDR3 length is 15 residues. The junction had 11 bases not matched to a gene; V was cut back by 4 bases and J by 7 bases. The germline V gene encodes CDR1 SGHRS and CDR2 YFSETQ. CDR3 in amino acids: CASSPGGGWRNEQFF. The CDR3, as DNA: TGCGCCAGCAGCCCAGGGGGTGGCTGGAGGAATGAGCAGTTCTTC.

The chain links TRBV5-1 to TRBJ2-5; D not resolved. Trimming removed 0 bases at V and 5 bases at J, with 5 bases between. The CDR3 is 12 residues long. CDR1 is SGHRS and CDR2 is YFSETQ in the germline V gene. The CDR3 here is CASSLDGETQYF. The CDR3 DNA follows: TGCGCCAGCAGCTTGGATGGGGAGACCCAGTACTTC.

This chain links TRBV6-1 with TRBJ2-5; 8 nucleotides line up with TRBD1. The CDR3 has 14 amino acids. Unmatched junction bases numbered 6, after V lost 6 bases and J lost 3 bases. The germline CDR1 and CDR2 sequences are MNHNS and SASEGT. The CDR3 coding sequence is TGTGCCAGCAGCGTTCCGGGACAGGAAGAGACCCAGTACTTC. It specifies CASSVPGQEETQYF.

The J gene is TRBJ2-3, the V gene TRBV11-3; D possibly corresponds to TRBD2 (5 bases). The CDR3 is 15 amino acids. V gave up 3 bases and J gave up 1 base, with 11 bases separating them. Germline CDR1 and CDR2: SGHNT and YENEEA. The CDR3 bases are TGTGCCAGCAGCTTGGCTGGGAGCGGCACAGATACGCAGTATTTT. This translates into CASSLAGSGTDTQYF.

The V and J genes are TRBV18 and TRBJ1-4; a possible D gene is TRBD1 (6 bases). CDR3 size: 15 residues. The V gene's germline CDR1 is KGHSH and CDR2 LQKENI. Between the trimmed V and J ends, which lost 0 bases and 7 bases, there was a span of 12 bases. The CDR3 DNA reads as TGTGCCAGCTCACCACCCCGGGGGGCCGGTGAAAAACTGTTTTTT. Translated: CASSPPRGAGEKLFF.

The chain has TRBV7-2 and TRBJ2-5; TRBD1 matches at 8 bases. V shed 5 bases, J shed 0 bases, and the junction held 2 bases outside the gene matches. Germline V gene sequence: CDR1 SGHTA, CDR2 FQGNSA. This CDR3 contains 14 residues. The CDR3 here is CASSRDRNQETQYF. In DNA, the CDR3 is TGTGCCAGCAGCCGGGACAGGAACCAAGAGACCCAGTACTTC.

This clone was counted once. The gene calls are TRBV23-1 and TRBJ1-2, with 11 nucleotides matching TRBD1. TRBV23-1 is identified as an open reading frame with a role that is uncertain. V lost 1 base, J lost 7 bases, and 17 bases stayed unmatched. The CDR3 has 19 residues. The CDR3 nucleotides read TGCGCCAGCAGTCAATACCTTCGGGACAGGGGGGTGGACGTTGGTGGCTACACCTTC. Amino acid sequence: CASSQYLRDRGVDVGGYTF.

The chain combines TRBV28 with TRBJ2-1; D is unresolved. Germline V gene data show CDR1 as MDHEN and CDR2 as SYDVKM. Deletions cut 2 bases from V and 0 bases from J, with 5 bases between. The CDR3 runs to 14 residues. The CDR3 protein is CASSLAPSYNEQFF. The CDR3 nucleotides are TGTGCCAGCAGTTTAGCCCCCTCCTACAATGAGCAGTTCTTC.

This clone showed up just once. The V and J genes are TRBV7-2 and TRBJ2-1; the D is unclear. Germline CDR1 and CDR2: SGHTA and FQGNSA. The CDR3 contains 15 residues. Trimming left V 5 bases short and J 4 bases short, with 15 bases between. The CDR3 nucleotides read TGTGCCAGCAGCCTTGCGGCGGAGCGTTACAATGAGCAGTTCTTC. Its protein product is CASSLAAERYNEQFF.

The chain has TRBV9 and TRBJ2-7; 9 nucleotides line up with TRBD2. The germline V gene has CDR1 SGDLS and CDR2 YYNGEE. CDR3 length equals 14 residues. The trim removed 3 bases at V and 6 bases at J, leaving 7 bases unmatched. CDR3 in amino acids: CASSGSGRPREQYF. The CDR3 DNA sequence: TGTGCCAGCAGCGGAAGCGGGAGGCCCCGCGAGCAGTACTTC.

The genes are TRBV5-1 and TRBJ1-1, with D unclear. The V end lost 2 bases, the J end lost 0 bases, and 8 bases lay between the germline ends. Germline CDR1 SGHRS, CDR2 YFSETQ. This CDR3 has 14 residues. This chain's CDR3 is CASSLSNLNTEAFF. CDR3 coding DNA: TGCGCCAGCAGCTTAAGTAATTTGAACACTGAAGCTTTCTTT.

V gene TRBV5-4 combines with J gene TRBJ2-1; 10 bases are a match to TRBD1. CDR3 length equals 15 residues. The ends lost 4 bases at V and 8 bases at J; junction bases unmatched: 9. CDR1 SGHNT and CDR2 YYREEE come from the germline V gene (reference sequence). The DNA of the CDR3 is TGTGCCAGCAGCACCCGGGACAGGGGCGTGGATGAGCAGTTCTTC. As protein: CASSTRDRGVDEQFF.

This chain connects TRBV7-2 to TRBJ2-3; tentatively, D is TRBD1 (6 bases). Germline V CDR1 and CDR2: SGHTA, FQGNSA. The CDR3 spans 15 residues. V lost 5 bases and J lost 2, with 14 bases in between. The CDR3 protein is CASSPRNRVTDTQYF. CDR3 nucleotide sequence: TGTGCCAGCAGCCCTCGGAACAGGGTCACAGATACGCAGTATTTT.

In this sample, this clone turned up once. The CDR3 DNA is TGTGCCAGTTTGTGGCTCCACGAGCAGTACTTC. Amino acids: CASLWLHEQYF. The chain is built from TRBV19 and TRBJ2-7; D is unclear. The germline gives CDR1 LNHDA, CDR2 SQIVND (reference sequence). There are 11 residues in the CDR3. V lost 8 bases and J 5 bases, leaving 10 bases between the germline ends.

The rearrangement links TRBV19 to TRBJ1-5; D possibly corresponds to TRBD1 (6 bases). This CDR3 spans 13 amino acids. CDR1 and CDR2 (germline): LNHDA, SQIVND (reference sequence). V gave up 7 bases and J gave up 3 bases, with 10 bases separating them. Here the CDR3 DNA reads TGTGCCAGTAAAGGGACACCCAATCAGCCCCAGCATTTT. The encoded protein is CASKGTPNQPQHF.

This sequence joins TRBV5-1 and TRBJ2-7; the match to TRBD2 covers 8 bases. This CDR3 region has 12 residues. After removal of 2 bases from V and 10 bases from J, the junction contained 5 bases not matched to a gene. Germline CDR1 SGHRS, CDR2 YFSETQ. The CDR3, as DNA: TGCGCCAGCAGCTTCCGGGAGGGTAGTCAGTACTTC. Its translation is CASSFREGSQYF.

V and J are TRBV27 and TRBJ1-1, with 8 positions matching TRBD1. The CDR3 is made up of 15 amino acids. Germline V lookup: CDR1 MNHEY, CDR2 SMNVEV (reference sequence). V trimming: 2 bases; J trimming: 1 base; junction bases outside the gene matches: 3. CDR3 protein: CASSLADRGNTEAFF. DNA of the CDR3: TGTGCCAGCAGTTTAGCCGACAGGGGGAACACTGAAGCTTTCTTT.

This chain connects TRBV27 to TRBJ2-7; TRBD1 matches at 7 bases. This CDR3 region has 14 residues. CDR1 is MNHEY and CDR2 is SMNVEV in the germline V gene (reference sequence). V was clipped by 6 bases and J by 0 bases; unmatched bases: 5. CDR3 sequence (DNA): TGTGCCAGCAGGCGAGGGACAGACTCCTACGAGCAGTACTTC. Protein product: CASRRGTDSYEQYF.

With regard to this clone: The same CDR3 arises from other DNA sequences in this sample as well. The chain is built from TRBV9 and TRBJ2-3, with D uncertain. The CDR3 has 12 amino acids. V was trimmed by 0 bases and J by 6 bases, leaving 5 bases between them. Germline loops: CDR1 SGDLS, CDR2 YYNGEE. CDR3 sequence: CASSVVGDTQYF. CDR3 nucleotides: TGTGCCAGCAGCGTAGTTGGTGATACGCAGTATTTT.

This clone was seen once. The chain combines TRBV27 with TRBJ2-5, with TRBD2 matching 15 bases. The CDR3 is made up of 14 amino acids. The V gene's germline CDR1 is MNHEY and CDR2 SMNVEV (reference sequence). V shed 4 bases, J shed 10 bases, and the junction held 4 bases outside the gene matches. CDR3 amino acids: CASSSGLAGGGQYF. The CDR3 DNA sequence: TGTGCCAGCAGTTCGGGACTAGCGGGAGGAGGCCAGTACTTC.

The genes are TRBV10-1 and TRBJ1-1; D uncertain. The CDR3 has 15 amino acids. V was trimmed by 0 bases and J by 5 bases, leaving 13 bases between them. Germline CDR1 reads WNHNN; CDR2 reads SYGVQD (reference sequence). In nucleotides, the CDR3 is TGCGCCAGCAGTGAGTCAGGAGGCGGCTGGACTGAAGCTTTCTTT. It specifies CASSESGGGWTEAFF.

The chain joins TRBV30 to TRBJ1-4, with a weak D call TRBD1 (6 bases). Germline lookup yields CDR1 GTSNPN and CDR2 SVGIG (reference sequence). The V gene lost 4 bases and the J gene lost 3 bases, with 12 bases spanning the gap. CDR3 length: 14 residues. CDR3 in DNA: TGTGCCTGGAACCCGGACAGATCTAATGAAAAACTGTTTTTT. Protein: CAWNPDRSNEKLFF.

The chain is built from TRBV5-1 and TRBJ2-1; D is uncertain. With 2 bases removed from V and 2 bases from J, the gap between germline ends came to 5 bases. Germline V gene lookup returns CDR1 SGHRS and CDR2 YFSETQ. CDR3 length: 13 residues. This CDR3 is CASSFTTYNEQFF. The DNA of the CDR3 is TGCGCCAGCAGCTTTACCACCTACAATGAGCAGTTCTTC.

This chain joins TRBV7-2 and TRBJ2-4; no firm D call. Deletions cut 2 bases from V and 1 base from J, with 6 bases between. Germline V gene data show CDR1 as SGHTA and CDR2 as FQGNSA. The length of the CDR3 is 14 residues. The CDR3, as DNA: TGTGCCAGCAGCTTAAGCCTGGCCAAAAACATTCAGTACTTC. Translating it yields CASSLSLAKNIQYF.

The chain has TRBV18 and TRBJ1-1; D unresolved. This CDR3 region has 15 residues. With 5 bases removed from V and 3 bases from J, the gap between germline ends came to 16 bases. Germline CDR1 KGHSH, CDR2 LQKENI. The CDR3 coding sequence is TGTGCCAGCTCATACAGCACCGGTAGGGACACTGAAGCTTTCTTT. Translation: CASSYSTGRDTEAFF.

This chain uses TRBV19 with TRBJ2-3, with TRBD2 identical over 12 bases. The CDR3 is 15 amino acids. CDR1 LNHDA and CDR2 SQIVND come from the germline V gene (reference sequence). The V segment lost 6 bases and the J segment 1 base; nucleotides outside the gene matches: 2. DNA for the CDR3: TGTGCCAGTAGCAGGACTAGCGGGGGCACAGATACGCAGTATTTT. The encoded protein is CASSRTSGGTDTQYF.